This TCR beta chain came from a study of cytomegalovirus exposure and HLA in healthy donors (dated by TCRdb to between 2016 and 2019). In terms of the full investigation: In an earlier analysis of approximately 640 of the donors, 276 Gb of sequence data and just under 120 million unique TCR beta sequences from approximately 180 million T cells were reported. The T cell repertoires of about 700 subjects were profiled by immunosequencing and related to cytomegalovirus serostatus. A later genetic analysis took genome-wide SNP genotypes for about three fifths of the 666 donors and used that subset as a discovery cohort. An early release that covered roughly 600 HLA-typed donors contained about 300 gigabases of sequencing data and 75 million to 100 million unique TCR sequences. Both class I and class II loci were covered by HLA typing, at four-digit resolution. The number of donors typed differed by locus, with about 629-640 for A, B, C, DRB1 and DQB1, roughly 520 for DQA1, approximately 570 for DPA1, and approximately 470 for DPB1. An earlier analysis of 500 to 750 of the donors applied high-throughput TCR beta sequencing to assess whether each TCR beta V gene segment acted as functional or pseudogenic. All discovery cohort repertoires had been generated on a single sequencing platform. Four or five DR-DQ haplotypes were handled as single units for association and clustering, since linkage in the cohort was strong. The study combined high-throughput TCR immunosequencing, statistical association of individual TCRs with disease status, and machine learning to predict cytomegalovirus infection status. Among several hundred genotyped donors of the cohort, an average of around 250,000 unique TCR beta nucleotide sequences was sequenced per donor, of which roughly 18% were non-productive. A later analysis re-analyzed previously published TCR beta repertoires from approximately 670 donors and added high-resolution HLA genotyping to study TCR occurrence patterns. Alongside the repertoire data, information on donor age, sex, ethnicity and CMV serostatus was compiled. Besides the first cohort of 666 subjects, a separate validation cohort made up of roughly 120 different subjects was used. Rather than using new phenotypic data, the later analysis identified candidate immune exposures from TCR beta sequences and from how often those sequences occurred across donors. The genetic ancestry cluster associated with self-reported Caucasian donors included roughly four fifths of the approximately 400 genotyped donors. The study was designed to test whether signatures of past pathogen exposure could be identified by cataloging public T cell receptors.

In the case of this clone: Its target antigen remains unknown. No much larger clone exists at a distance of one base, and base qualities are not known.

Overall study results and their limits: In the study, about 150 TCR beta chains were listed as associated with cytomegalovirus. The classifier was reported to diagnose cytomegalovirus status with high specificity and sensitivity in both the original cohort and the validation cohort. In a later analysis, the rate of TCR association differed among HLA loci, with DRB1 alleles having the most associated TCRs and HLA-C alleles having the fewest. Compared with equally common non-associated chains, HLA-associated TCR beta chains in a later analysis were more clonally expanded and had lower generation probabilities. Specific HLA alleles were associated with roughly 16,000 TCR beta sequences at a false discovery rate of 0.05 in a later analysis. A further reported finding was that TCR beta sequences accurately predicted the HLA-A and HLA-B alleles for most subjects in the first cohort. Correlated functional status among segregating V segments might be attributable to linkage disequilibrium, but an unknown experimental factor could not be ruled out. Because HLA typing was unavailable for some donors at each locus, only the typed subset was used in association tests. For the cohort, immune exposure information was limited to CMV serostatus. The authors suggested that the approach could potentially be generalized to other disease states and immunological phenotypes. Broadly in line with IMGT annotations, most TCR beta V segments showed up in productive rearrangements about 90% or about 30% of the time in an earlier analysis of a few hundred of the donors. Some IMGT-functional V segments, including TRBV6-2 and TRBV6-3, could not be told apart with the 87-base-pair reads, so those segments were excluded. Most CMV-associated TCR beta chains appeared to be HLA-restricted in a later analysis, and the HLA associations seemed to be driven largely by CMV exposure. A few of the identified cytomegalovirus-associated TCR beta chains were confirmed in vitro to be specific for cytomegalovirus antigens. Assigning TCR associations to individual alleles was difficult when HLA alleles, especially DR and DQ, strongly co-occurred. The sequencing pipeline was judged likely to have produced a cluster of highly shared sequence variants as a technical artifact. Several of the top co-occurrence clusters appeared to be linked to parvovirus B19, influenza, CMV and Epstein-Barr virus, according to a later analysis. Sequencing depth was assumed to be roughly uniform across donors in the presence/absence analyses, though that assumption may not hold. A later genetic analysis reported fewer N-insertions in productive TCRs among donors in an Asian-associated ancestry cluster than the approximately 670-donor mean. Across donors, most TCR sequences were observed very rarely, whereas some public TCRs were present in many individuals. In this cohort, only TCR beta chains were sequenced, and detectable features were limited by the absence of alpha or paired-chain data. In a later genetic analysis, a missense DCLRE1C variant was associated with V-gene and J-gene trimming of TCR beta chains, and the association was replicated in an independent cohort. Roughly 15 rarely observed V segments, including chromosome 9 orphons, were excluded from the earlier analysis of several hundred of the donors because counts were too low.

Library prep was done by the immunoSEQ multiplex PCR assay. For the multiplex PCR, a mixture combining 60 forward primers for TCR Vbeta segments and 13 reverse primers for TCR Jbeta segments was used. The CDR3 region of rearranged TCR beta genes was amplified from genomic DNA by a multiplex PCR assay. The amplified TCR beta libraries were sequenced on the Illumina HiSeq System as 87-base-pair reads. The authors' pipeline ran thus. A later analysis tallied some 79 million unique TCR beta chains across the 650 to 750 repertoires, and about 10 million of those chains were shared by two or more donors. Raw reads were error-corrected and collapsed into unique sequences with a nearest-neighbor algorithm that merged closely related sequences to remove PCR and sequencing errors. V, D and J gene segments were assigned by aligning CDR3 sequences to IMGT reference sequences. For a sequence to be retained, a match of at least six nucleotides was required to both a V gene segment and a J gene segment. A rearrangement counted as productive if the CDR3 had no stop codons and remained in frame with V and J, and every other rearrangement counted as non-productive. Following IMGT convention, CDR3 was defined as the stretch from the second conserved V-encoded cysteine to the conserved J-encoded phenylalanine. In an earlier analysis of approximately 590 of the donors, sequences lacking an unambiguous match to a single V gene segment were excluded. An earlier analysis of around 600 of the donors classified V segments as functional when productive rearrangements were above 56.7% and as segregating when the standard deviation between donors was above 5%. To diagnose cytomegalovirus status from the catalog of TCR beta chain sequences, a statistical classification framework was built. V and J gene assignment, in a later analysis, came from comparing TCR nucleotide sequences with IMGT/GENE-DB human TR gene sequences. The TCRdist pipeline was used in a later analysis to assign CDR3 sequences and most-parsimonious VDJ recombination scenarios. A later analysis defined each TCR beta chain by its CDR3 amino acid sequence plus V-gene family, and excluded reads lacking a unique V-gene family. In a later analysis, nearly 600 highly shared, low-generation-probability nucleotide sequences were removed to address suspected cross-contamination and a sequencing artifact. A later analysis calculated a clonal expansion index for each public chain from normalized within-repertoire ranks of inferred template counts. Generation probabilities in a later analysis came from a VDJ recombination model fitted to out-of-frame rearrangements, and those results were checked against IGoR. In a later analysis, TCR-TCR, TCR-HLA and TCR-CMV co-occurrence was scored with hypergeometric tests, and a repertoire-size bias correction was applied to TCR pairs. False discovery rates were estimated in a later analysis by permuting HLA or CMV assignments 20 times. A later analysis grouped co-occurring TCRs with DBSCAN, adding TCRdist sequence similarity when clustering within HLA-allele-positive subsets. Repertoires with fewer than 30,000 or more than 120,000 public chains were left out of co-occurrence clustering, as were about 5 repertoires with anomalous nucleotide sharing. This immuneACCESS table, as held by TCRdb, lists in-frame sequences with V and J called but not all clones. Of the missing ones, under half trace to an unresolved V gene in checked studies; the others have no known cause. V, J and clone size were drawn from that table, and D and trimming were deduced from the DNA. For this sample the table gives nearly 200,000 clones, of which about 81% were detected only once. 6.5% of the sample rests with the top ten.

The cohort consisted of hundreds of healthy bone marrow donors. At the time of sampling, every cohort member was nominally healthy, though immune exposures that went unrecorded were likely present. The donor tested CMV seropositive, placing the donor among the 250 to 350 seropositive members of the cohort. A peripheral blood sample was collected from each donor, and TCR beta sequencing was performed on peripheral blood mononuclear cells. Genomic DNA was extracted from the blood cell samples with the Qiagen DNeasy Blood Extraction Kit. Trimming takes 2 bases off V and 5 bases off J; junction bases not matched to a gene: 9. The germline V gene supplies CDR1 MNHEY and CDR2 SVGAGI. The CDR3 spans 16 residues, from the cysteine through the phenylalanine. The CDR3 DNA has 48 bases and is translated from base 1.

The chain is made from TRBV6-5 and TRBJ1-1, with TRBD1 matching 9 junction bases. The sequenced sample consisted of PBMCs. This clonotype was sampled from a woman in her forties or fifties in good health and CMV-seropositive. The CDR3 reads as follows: CASSYATGGAGTEAFF. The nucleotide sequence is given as TGTGCCAGCAGTTACGCCACAGGGGGCGCGGGTACTGAAGCTTTCTTT.